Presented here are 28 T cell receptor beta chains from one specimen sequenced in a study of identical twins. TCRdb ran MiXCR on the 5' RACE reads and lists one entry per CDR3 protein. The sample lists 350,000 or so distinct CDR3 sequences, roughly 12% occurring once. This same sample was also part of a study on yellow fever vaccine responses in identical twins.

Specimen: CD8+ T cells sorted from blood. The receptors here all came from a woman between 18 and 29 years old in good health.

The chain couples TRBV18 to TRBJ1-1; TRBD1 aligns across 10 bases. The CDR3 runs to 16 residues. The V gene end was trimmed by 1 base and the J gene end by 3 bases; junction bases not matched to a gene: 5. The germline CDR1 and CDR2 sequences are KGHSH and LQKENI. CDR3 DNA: TGTGCCAGCTCACCACGACAGGGGGCTCACGACACTGAAGCTTTCTTT. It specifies CASSPRQGAHDTEAFF.

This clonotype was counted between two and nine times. The CDR3 here is CAIYGLAGLSNEQFF. The CDR3 DNA is TGTGCCATCTATGGACTAGCGGGCCTCTCCAATGAGCAGTTCTTC. The V gene is TRBV2, the J gene TRBJ2-1, with 11 bases lining up with TRBD2. Trimming cost V 10 bases and J 6 bases; bases outside gene matches: 11. CDR1 is SNHLY, CDR2 FYNNEI, per germline. The CDR3 has 15 residues.

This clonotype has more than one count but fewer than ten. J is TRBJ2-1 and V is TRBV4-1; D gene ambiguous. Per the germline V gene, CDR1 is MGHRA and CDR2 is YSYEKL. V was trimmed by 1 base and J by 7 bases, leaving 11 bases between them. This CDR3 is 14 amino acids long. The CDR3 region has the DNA TGCGCCAGCAGCCAAGTAGGAGAAGCAAATGAGCAGTTCTTC. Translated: CASSQVGEANEQFF.

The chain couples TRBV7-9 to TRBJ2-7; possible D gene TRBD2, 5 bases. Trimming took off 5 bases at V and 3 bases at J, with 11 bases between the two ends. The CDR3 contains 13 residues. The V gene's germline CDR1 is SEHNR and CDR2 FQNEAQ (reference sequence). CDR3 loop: CASSKGGSYEQYV. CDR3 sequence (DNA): TGTGCCAGCAGCAAAGGAGGCAGCTACGAGCAGTACGTC.

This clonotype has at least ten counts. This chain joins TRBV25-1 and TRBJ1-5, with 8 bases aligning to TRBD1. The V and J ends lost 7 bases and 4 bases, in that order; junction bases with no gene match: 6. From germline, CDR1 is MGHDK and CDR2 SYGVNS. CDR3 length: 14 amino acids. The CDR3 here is CASTGTGDNQPQHF. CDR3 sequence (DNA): TGTGCCAGCACCGGGACAGGAGATAATCAGCCCCAGCATTTT.

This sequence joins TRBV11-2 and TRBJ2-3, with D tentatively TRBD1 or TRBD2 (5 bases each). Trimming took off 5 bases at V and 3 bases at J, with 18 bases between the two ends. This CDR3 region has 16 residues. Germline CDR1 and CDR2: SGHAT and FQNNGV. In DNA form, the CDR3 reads TGTGCCAGCAGCGGACGAAGTGGGGGAGAGACAGATACGCAGTATTTT. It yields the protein CASSGRSGGETDTQYF.

CDR3 sequence: CSVEKRGQGTTGELFF. The DNA of the CDR3 is TGCAGCGTTGAAAAGAGGGGACAGGGTACCACCGGGGAGCTGTTTTTT. The chain links TRBV29-1 to TRBJ2-2, with TRBD1 identical over 9 bases. There are 16 residues in the CDR3. V trimming: 2 bases; J trimming: 4 bases; junction bases outside the gene matches: 8. Germline CDR1 SQVTM, CDR2 ANQGSEA.

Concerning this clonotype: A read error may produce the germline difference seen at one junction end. The chain's CDR3 is CTSSLGGDGNTEAFF. The DNA of the CDR3 is TGTACCAGCAGCTTAGGAGGGGACGGGAACACTGAAGCTTTCTTT. V and J are TRBV7-6 and TRBJ1-1; a possible D gene is TRBD1 (5 bases). The germline V gene has CDR1 SGHVS and CDR2 FNYEAQ. This CDR3 has 15 amino acids.

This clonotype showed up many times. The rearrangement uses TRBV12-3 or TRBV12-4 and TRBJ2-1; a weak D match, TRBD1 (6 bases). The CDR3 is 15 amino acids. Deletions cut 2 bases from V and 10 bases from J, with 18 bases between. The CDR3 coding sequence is TGTGCCAGCAGTTTACTCGAGTCCACCGGGACAGAGCAGTTCTTC. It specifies CASSLLESTGTEQFF.

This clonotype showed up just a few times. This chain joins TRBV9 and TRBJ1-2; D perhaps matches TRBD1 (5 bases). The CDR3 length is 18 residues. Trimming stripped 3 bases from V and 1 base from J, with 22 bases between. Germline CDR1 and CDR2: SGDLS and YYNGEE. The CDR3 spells CASSAPQGEENHNYGYTF. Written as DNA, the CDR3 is TGTGCCAGCAGCGCCCCGCAGGGTGAAGAGAACCATAACTATGGCTACACCTTC.

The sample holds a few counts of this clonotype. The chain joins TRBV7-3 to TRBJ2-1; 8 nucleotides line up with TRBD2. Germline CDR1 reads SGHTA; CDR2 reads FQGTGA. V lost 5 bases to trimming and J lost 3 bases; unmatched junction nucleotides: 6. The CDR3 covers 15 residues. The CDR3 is CASSQRESNYNEQFF. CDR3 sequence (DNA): TGTGCCAGCAGCCAGCGGGAGTCCAACTACAATGAGCAGTTCTTC.

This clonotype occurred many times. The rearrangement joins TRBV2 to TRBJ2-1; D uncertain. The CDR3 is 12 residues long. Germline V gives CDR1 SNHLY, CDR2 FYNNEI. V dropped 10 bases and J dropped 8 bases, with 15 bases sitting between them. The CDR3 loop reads CANLRRSDEQFF. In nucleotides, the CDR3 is TGTGCCAACCTGAGGAGAAGTGATGAGCAGTTCTTC.

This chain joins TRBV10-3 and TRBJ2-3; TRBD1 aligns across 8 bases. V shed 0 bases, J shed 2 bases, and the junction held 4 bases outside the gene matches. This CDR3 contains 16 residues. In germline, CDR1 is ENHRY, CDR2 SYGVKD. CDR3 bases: TGTGCCATCAGTGAGTCGACAGGGGCAACCACAGATACGCAGTATTTT. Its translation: CAISESTGATTDTQYF.

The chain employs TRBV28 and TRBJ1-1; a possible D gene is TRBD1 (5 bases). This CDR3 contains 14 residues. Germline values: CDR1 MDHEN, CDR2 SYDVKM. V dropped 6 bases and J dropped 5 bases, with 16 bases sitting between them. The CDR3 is CASSPTVQGTEAFF. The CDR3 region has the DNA TGTGCCAGCAGCCCGACAGTCCAAGGAACTGAAGCTTTCTTT.

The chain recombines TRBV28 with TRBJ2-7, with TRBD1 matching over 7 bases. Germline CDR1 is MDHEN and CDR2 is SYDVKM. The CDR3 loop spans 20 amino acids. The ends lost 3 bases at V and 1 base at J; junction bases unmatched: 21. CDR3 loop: CASSFNRPDTRGTVSYEQYV. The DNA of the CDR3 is TGTGCCAGCAGTTTTAATCGACCCGATACCAGGGGGACCGTTTCCTACGAGCAGTACGTC.

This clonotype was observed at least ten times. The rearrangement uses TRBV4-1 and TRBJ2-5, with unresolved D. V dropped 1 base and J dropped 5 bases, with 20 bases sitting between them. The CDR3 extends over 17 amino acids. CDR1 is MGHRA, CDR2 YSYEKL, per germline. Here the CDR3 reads CASSQGVGGSGVETQYF. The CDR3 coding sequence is TGCGCCAGCAGCCAAGGGGTAGGCGGCAGTGGAGTGGAGACCCAGTACTTC.

The CDR3 loop reads CASSLGVQGLNGETQYF. For the CDR3, the DNA is TGTGCCAGCAGCCTAGGGGTGCAAGGACTAAATGGCGAGACCCAGTACTTC. The chain uses TRBV28 and TRBJ2-5, with D possibly TRBD2 on 6 matching bases. Germline V gene lookup returns CDR1 MDHEN and CDR2 SYDVKM. The CDR3 contains 17 residues. Trimming removed 6 bases at V and 5 bases at J, with 25 bases between.

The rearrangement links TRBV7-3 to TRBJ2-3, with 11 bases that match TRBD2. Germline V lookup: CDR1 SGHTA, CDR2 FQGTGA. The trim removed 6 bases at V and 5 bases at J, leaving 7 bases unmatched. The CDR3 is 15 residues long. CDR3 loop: CASSHTSGSLDTQYF. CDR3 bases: TGTGCCAGCAGTCACACTAGCGGGAGTCTAGATACGCAGTATTTT.

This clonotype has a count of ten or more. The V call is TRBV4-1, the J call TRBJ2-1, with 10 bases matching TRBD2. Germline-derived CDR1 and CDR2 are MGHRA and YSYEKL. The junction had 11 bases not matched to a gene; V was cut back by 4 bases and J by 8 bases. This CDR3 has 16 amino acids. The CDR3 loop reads CASSPTRAGGRDEQFF. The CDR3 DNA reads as TGCGCCAGCAGCCCAACGCGAGCGGGAGGGAGGGATGAGCAGTTCTTC.

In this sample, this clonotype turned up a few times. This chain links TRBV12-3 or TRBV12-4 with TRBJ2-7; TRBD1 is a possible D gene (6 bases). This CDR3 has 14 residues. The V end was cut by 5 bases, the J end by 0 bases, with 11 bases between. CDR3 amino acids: CASSMTGSSYEQYF. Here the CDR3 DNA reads TGTGCCAGCAGTATGACAGGTTCCTCCTACGAGCAGTACTTC.

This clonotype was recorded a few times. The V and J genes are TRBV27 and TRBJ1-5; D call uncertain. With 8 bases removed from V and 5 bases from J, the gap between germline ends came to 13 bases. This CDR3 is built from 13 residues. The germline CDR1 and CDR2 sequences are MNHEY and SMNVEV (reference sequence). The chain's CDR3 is CASGKLSHQPQHF. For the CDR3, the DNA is TGTGCCAGCGGGAAGTTATCTCATCAGCCCCAGCATTTT.

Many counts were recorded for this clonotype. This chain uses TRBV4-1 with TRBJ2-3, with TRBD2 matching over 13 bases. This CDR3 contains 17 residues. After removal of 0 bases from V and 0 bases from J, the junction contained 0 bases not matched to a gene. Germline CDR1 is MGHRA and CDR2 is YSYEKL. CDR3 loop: CASSQETSGGSTDTQYF. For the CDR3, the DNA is TGCGCCAGCAGCCAAGAGACTAGCGGGGGGAGCACAGATACGCAGTATTTT.

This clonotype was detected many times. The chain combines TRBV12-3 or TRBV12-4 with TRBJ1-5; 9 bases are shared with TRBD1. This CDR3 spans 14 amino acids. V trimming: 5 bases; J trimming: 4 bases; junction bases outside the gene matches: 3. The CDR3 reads CASSKQGANQPQHF. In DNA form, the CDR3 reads TGTGCCAGCAGTAAACAGGGGGCTAATCAGCCCCAGCATTTT.

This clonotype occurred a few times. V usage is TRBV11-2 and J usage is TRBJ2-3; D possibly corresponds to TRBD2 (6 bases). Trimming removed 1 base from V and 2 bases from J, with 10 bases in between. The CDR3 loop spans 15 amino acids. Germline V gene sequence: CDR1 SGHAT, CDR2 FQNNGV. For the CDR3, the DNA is TGTGCCAGCAGCTTAGCAGGGAGGAACACAGATACGCAGTATTTT. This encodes CASSLAGRNTDTQYF.

Here the CDR3 reads CASSRGAWQYF. In DNA, the CDR3 is TGTGCCAGCAGTAGGGGCGCGTGGCAGTACTTC. The V and J genes are TRBV27 and TRBJ2-7; tentatively, D is TRBD1 (5 bases). Trimming left V 5 bases short and J 9 bases short, with 11 bases between. The CDR3 sequence is 11 residues long. In germline, CDR1 is MNHEY, CDR2 SMNVEV (reference sequence).

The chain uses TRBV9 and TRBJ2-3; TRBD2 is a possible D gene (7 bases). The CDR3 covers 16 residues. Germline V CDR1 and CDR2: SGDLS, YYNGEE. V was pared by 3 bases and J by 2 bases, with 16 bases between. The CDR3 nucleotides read TGTGCCAGCAGCGCCCTAGGGGGGGGGACCACAGATACGCAGTATTTT. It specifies CASSALGGGTTDTQYF.

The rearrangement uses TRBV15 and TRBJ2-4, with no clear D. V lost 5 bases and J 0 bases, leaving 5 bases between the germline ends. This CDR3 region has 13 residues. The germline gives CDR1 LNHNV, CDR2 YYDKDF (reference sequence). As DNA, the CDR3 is TGTGCCACCAGCTTGGGAGCCAAAAACATTCAGTACTTC. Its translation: CATSLGAKNIQYF.

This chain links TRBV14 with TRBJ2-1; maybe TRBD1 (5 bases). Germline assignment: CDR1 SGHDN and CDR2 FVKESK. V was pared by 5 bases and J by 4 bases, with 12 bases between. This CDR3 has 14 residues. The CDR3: CASSKRTFYNEQFF. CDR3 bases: TGTGCCAGCAGCAAAAGGACATTTTACAATGAGCAGTTCTTC. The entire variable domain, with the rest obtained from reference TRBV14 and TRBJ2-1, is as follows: EAGVTQFPSHSVIEKGQTVTLRCDPISGHDNLYWYRRVMGKEIKFLLHFVKESKQDESGMPNNRFLAERTGGTYSTLKVQPAELEDSGVYFCASSKRTFYNEQFFGPGTRLTVL.